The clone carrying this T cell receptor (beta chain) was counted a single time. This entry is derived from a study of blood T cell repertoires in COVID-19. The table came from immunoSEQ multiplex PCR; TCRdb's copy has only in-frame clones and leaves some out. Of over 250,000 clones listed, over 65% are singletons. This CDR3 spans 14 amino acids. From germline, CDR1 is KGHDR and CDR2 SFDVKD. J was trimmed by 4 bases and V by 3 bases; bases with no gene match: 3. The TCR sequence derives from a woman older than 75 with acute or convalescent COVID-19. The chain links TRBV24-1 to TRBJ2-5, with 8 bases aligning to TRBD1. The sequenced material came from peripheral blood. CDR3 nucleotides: TGTGCCACCAGTGATGGACAGGGACGAGAGACCCAGTACTTC. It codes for CATSDGQGRETQYF.